The 32 T cell receptor beta chains below were found in one sample sequenced in a study of low-dose radiotherapy and immunotherapy resistance in tumors. The time point is: after trial treatment. Treatment in this sample: LDRT plus nivolumab, ipilimumab, low-dose cyclophosphamide and aspirin (RACIN trial). With TRAV- and TRBV-specific primers, first-strand cDNA was made, covering the alpha and beta chains. The TCRs were subjected to amplification over 20 PCR cycles employing a constant-region primer in conjunction with a V-primer adapter. TCRdb called the reads again in MiXCR, with one record for every CDR3 protein. Of 65,000 to 95,000 distinct CDR3 sequences in the sample, about 17% were seen once. Sample: PBMCs, taken after low-dose radiotherapy plus immunotherapy. Source of these receptors: a male donor with prostate cancer.

The genes are TRBV20-1 and TRBJ2-1; TRBD2 agrees at 11 bases. Trimming cost V 6 bases and J 7 bases; bases outside gene matches: 8. This CDR3 comprises 14 residues. Germline V CDR1 and CDR2: DFQATT, SNEGSKA (reference sequence). The CDR3 DNA follows: TGCAGTGCGGGGCTAGCGGGAGGTCAGAATGAGCAGTTCTTC. Translation gives CSAGLAGGQNEQFF.

This clonotype was counted ten times or more. This chain connects TRBV4-3 to TRBJ1-4; 9 nucleotides match TRBD1. The V and J ends lost 3 bases and 8 bases, in that order; junction bases with no gene match: 7. The CDR3 covers 15 residues. Germline V gene lookup returns CDR1 LGHNA and CDR2 YSLEER. The CDR3 sequence: CASSQSTGGYEKLFF. The CDR3 DNA reads TGCGCCAGCAGCCAGTCGACAGGGGGGTACGAAAAACTGTTTTTT.

There are many counts of this clonotype. The CDR3 sequence is CASSLNPDSYNEQFF. Here the CDR3 DNA reads TGTGCCAGCAGCTTAAATCCGGACTCCTACAATGAGCAGTTCTTC. The chain recombines TRBV7-8 with TRBJ2-1, with unresolved D. The CDR3 runs 15 residues. Germline CDR1 and CDR2: SGHVS and FQNEAQ. The V end was cut by 2 bases, the J end by 0 bases, with 8 bases between.

This clonotype was detected only a few times. This sequence is one base from a far larger clone and is likely a read error. The V call is TRBV6-5, the J call TRBJ2-1; D ambiguous. Germline loops: CDR1 MNHEY, CDR2 SVGAGI. The CDR3 is made up of 14 amino acids. Trimming stripped 5 bases from V and 10 bases from J, with 18 bases between. For the CDR3, the DNA is TGTGCCAGCAGTGAATTCATGGAAACAATGGAGCAGTTCTTC. It is translated as CASSEFMETMEQFF.

This sequence joins TRBV24-1 and TRBJ2-1; 8 nucleotides match TRBD2. In germline, CDR1 is KGHDR, CDR2 SFDVKD. CDR3 length equals 17 residues. Unmatched junction bases numbered 13, after V lost 5 bases and J lost 5 bases. CDR3 region: CATSGRIAGPRDNEQFF. CDR3 in DNA: TGTGCCACCAGTGGAAGGATAGCGGGGCCTAGGGACAATGAGCAGTTCTTC.

This clonotype was recorded at least ten times. The CDR3 DNA sequence: TGTGCCAGCAGCTCCTCTAGGGGCCGAACCACAGATACGCAGTATTTT. This translates into CASSSSRGRTTDTQYF. The chain employs TRBV7-9 and TRBJ2-3; weak D call: TRBD1 (5 bases). The V and J ends lost 4 bases and 2 bases respectively, with 16 bases between them. In germline, CDR1 is SEHNR, CDR2 FQNEAQ (reference sequence). The CDR3 runs 16 residues.

This clonotype came up many times. The V call is TRBV15, the J call TRBJ2-1; D not certain. Germline V gene sequence: CDR1 LNHNV, CDR2 YYDKDF (reference sequence). The CDR3 is 14 amino acids. Trimming took off 6 bases at V and 7 bases at J, with 16 bases between the two ends. CDR3 DNA: TGTGCCACCAGACCTGGACGGGCAGCGAATGAGCAGTTCTTC. Translated: CATRPGRAANEQFF.

In its sample, this clonotype was seen many times. The J gene is TRBJ2-3, the V gene TRBV5-1; D is uncertain. The CDR3 sequence is 14 residues long. The V end was cut by 2 bases, the J end by 2 bases, with 9 bases between. The germline V gene has CDR1 SGHRS and CDR2 YFSETQ. CDR3 loop: CASSFLQPTDTQYF. For the CDR3, the DNA is TGCGCCAGCAGCTTCTTGCAGCCCACAGATACGCAGTATTTT. The full variable domain, rest sourced from reference TRBV5-1 and TRBJ2-3, is KAGVTQTPRYLIKTRGQQVTLSCSPISGHRSVSWYQQTPGQGLQFLFEYFSETQRNKGNFPGRFSGRQFSNSRSEMNVSTLELGDSALYLCASSFLQPTDTQYFGPGTRLTVL.

This clonotype appeared many times. The CDR3 DNA sequence: TGTGCCAGCAGTCCTCCCGACATTTACATTCAGTACTTC. Its translation is CASSPPDIYIQYF. This rearrangement joins TRBV28 to TRBJ2-4; D not resolved. The germline CDR1 and CDR2 sequences are MDHEN and SYDVKM. This CDR3 region has 13 residues. V was trimmed by 5 bases and J by 8 bases, leaving 13 bases between them.

This clonotype appeared many times. CDR3 region: CASSYRDRGTYEQYF. The DNA of the CDR3 is TGTGCCAGCAGTTACAGGGACAGGGGGACCTACGAGCAGTACTTC. This chain joins TRBV6-5 and TRBJ2-7, with 11 bases matching TRBD1. V lost 2 bases to trimming and J lost 2 bases; unmatched junction nucleotides: 2. The CDR3 is 15 amino acids. CDR1 is MNHEY, CDR2 SVGAGI, per germline.

As for this clonotype: Given a much more abundant clone one base away, this may be a read error. Here the CDR3 DNA reads TGTGCCAGCAGTTTAGAAATTAGCTCGGAGCAGTACTTC. It translates to CASSLEISSEQYF. The chain couples TRBV27 to TRBJ2-7; D gene unclear. CDR1 is MNHEY, CDR2 SMNVEV, per germline (reference sequence). V dropped 2 bases and J dropped 7 bases, with 12 bases sitting between them. The CDR3 consists of 13 residues.

This chain uses TRBV19 with TRBJ1-6; TRBD1 matches 8 bases. V shed 5 bases and J 7 bases; nucleotides not matched to a gene: 10. This CDR3 is built from 16 residues. CDR1 is LNHDA, CDR2 SQIVND, per germline (reference sequence). CDR3 DNA: TGTGCCAGTAGTTCGGAAGACAGGGGCGCCAATTCACCCCTCCACTTT. Translating it yields CASSSEDRGANSPLHF.

Ten or more counts support this clonotype. The chain has TRBV9 and TRBJ1-2; 9 positions match TRBD1. CDR1 is SGDLS and CDR2 is YYNGEE in the germline V gene. CDR3 length: 14 amino acids. V trimming: 3 bases; J trimming: 5 bases; junction bases outside the gene matches: 5. In DNA form, the CDR3 reads TGTGCCAGCAGCGGGGACAGGGTGAGGTATGGCTACACCTTC. Protein product: CASSGDRVRYGYTF.

This clonotype was counted ten times or more. The chain combines TRBV19 with TRBJ1-2; D is unresolved. Between the trimmed V and J ends, which lost 8 bases and 3 bases, there was a span of 10 bases. Germline V gene data show CDR1 as LNHDA and CDR2 as SQIVND (reference sequence). The CDR3 is 12 amino acids. The CDR3 loop is CASRDGDYGYTF. CDR3 DNA: TGTGCCAGTCGAGATGGAGACTATGGCTACACCTTC.

This clonotype has at least ten counts. V gene TRBV5-1 combines with J gene TRBJ2-1; 12 nucleotides line up with TRBD2. Germline V lookup: CDR1 SGHRS, CDR2 YFSETQ. The V segment lost 3 bases and the J segment 5 bases; nucleotides outside the gene matches: 6. The CDR3 has 16 amino acids. CDR3 sequence (DNA): TGCGCCAGCAGCTCCCTGACTAGCGGGGGTAACAATGAGCAGTTCTTC. The encoded protein is CASSSLTSGGNNEQFF.

With regard to this clonotype: A far larger clone is just one base off, so this is likely a read error. V usage is TRBV4-1 and J usage is TRBJ2-7; TRBD2 matches at 8 bases. The CDR3 runs 16 residues. CDR1 and CDR2 (germline): MGHRA, YSYEKL. V lost 1 base and J lost 7; bases outside the gene matches: 12. CDR3 in amino acids: CASSQVSSGSHNEQYF. The CDR3 DNA is TGCGCCAGCAGCCAAGTCTCGAGCGGGAGCCACAATGAGCAGTACTTC.

The chain employs TRBV28 and TRBJ2-1; 14 bases fit TRBD2. This CDR3 has 15 amino acids. J was trimmed by 6 bases and V by 6 bases; bases with no gene match: 4. In germline, CDR1 is MDHEN, CDR2 SYDVKM. The CDR3 nucleotides are TGTGCCAGCAGGAGAGGGACTAGCGGGAGCAATGAGCAGTTCTTC. This translates into CASRRGTSGSNEQFF.

For this clonotype: A far bigger clonotype differs at one base, so this is likely a read error. The V and J genes are TRBV29-1 and TRBJ2-7; 15 bases fit TRBD2. This CDR3 region has 15 residues. Trimming took 7 bases from V and 8 from J; bases not matched to a gene: 12. Germline V gene data show CDR1 as SQVTM and CDR2 as ANQGSEA. CDR3 nucleotides: TGCAGCGCTCGGGGCGGACTAGCGGGAGGGGATAAGCAGTACTTC. Translation: CSARGGLAGGDKQYF.

The chain combines TRBV3-1 with TRBJ2-7; D perhaps matches TRBD1 (6 bases). This CDR3 has 15 amino acids. Germline V lookup: CDR1 LGHDT, CDR2 YNNKEL (reference sequence). The V and J ends lost 4 bases and 0 bases respectively, with 13 bases between them. The CDR3 protein is CASSPRLGGSYEQYF. CDR3 coding DNA: TGTGCCAGCAGCCCCCGGTTAGGGGGCTCCTACGAGCAGTACTTC.

This clonotype came up many times. This sequence joins TRBV30 and TRBJ2-7; the match to TRBD1 covers 10 bases. The CDR3 contains 11 residues. With 7 bases clipped from V and 4 bases from J, the junction kept 1 base outside the gene matches. In germline, CDR1 is GTSNPN, CDR2 SVGIG (reference sequence). The CDR3 coding sequence is TGTGCCTTGGACAGGGGGTACGAGCAGTACTTC. It encodes CALDRGYEQYF.

This clonotype appeared many times. The V gene is TRBV9, the J gene TRBJ1-4, with 9 bases lining up with TRBD1. CDR1 and CDR2 from the germline V gene are SGDLS and YYNGEE. The CDR3 totals 13 residues. V shed 4 bases, J shed 14 bases, and the junction held 9 bases outside the gene matches. CDR3 nucleotides: TGTGCCAGCAGCCTAGGACAGGGGCCCCCCCTGTTTTTT. Protein product: CASSLGQGPPLFF.

This clonotype came up many times. The rearrangement joins TRBV20-1 to TRBJ2-3; the match to TRBD2 covers 10 bases. V shed 0 bases and J 4 bases; nucleotides not matched to a gene: 7. CDR3 length equals 16 residues. Germline V gives CDR1 DFQATT, CDR2 SNEGSKA (reference sequence). The DNA of the CDR3 is TGCAGTGCTAGAGATCGAGCGGGAGGGCGGCCAGATACGCAGTATTTT. This encodes CSARDRAGGRPDTQYF.

As regards this clonotype: Only one base separates this from a far larger clonotype, so it likely reflects a read error. Here the CDR3 reads CASSSTSGRAYNEQYF. CDR3 nucleotides: TGTGCCAGCAGCTCGACTAGCGGGAGGGCCTACAATGAGCAGTACTTC. This chain joins TRBV5-1 and TRBJ2-5; the match to TRBD2 covers 14 bases. Germline V gives CDR1 SGHRS, CDR2 YFSETQ. The CDR3 contains 16 residues. The entire variable domain, with the rest obtained from reference TRBV5-1 and TRBJ2-5, is as follows: KAGVTQTPRYLIKTRGQQVTLSCSPISGHRSVSWYQQTPGQGLQFLFEYFSETQRNKGNFPGRFSGRQFSNSRSEMNVSTLELGDSALYLCASSSTSGRAYNEQYFGPGTRLLVL.

This clonotype was recorded many times. The chain uses TRBV20-1 and TRBJ1-2; D not certain. Trimming pared 3 bases from V and 0 bases from J, leaving 8 bases between. The CDR3 sequence is 13 residues long. The germline CDR1 and CDR2 sequences are DFQATT and SNEGSKA (reference sequence). For the CDR3, the DNA is TGCAGTGCTAGTCTGGGGTCTAACTATGGCTACACCTTC. The encoded protein is CSASLGSNYGYTF.

In this sample, this clonotype turned up many times. The chain employs TRBV5-1 and TRBJ2-1, with unresolved D. The CDR3 consists of 13 residues. Per the germline V gene, CDR1 is SGHRS and CDR2 is YFSETQ. Trimming removed 0 bases at V and 10 bases at J, with 11 bases between. CDR3 sequence reads: CASSLGRVEEQFF. The CDR3 DNA follows: TGCGCCAGCAGCTTGGGTCGAGTTGAGGAGCAGTTCTTC.

V gene TRBV19 combines with J gene TRBJ1-5, with D hard to call. V dropped 3 bases and J dropped 6 bases, with 18 bases sitting between them. Germline V lookup: CDR1 LNHDA, CDR2 SQIVND (reference sequence). This CDR3 is built from 16 residues. The CDR3: CASSIAGEGGSQPQHF. The CDR3 nucleotides read TGTGCCAGTAGTATCGCGGGCGAAGGAGGGAGTCAGCCCCAGCATTTT.

This clonotype has ten or more counts. The chain recombines TRBV28 with TRBJ2-3, with 8 positions matching TRBD2. CDR3 size: 13 residues. Per germline, CDR1 MDHEN and CDR2 SYDVKM. After removal of 8 bases from V and 8 bases from J, the junction contained 9 bases not matched to a gene. The CDR3 is CASQGGGTRTQYF. In nucleotides, the CDR3 is TGTGCCAGCCAGGGCGGGGGGACCCGTACGCAGTATTTT.

At least ten counts were recorded for this clonotype. The chain is built from TRBV2 and TRBJ2-2, with D possibly being TRBD1 or TRBD2 (6 bases each). CDR1 is SNHLY and CDR2 is FYNNEI in the germline V gene. This CDR3 is built from 18 residues. With 1 base removed from V and 2 bases from J, the gap between germline ends came to 17 bases. In DNA form, the CDR3 reads TGTGCCAGCAGTGAAGGTCCGGGGGCGAGATTTAACACCGGGGAGCTGTTTTTT. Translated, it gives CASSEGPGARFNTGELFF.

This clonotype appeared many times. The chain employs TRBV15 and TRBJ2-7; 8 bases line up with TRBD1. The CDR3 totals 16 residues. V was clipped by 0 bases and J by 6 bases; unmatched bases: 10. Germline-derived CDR1 and CDR2 are LNHNV and YYDKDF (reference sequence). The CDR3 sequence is CATSRDLDRVDGEQYF. Written as DNA, the CDR3 is TGTGCCACCAGCAGAGATTTGGACAGGGTCGATGGCGAGCAGTACTTC.

This rearrangement joins TRBV3-1 to TRBJ2-5; 12 nucleotides line up with TRBD2. V was pared by 3 bases and J by 7 bases, with 9 bases of the junction left unmatched. The CDR3 covers 16 residues. The germline V gene encodes CDR1 LGHDT and CDR2 YNNKEL (reference sequence). The CDR3 nucleotides are TGTGCCAGCAGCCAGGGTCTAGCGGGAGGGCAGGGGACCCAGTACTTC. This sequence encodes CASSQGLAGGQGTQYF.

The table lists this clonotype with a count of one. This likely reflects a read error, since a far larger clone is one base away. The rearrangement uses TRBV5-3 and TRBJ2-2; D assignment may be TRBD1 or TRBD2 (5 bases each). TRBV5-3 is an ORF; its function is uncertain. There are 13 residues in the CDR3. CDR3 in DNA: TGCGCCAGCAGCCAGGACGGCACCGGGGACCTGTTTTTT. As protein: CASSQDGTGDLFF.

The V gene is TRBV21-1, the J gene TRBJ1-6; TRBD1 reflects the table's D call only, with no check against the DNA. TRBV21-1 is described as a pseudogene. The CDR3 spans 17 residues. CDR3 loop: CASSKKRRQSYNSPLHF. CDR3 DNA sequence: TGTGCCAGCAGCAAAAAAAGGAGACAGAGCTATAATTCACCCCTCCACTTT.